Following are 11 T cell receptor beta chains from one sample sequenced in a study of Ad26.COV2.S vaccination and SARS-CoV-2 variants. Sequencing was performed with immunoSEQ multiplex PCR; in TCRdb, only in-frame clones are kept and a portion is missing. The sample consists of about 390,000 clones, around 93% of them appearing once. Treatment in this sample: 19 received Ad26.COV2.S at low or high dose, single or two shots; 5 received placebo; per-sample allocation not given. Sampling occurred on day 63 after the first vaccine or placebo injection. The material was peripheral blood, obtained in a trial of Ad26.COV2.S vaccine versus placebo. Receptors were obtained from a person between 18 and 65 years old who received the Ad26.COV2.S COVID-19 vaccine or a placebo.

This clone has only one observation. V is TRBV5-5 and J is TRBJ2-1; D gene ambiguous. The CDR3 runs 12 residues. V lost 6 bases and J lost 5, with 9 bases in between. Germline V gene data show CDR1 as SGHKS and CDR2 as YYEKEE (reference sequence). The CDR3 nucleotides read TGTGCCAGCACCCTCGTGGACAATGAGCAGTTCTTC. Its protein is CASTLVDNEQFF.

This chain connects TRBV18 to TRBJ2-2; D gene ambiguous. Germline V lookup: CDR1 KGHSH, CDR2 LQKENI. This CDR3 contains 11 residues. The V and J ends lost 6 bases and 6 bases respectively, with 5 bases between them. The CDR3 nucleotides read TGTGCCAGCTCTGGTGCCGGGGAGCTGTTTTTT. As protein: CASSGAGELFF.

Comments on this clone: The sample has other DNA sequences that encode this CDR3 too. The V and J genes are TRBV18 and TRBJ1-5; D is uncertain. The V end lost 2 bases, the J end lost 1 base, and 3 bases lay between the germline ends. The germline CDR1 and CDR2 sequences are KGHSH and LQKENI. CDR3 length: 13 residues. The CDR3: CASSPGSNQPQHF. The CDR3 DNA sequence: TGTGCCAGCTCACCAGGAAGCAATCAGCCCCAGCATTTT.

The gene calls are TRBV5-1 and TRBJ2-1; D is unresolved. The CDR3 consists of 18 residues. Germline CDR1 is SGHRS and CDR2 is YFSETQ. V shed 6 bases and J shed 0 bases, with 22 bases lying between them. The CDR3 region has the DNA TGCGCCAGCAAGCCCAGGAATCTCACGTGGAGCTCCTACAATGAGCAGTTCTTC. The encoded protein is CASKPRNLTWSSYNEQFF.

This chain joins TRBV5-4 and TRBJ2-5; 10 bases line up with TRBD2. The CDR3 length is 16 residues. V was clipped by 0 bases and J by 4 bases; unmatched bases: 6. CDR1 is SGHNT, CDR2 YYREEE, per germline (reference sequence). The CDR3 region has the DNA TGTGCCAGCAGCTTGGCTGGAGCGGGGGGGAGAGAGACCCAGTACTTC. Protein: CASSLAGAGGRETQYF.

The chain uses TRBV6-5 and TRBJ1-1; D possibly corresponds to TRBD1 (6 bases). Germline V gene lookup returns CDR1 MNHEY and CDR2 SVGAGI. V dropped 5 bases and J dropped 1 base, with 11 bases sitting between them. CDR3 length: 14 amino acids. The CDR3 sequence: CASSLGQRNTEAFF. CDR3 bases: TGTGCCAGCAGTCTCGGACAGAGGAACACTGAAGCTTTCTTT.

CDR3 sequence: CASSYSIRRGLSYNEQFF. CDR3 DNA: TGTGCCAGCAGTTACTCGATACGCAGGGGACTTTCATACAATGAGCAGTTCTTC. The chain joins TRBV6-2 or TRBV6-3 to TRBJ2-1, with D perhaps assigned TRBD1 or TRBD2 (6 bases each). The germline CDR1 and CDR2 sequences are MNHEY and SVGEGT. The CDR3 extends over 18 amino acids. The V end lost 0 bases, the J end lost 4 bases, and 19 bases lay between the germline ends.

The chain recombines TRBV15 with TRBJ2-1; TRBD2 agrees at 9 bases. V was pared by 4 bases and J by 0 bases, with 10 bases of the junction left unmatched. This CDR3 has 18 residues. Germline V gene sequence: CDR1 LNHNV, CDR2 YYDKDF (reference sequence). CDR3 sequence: CATSIYSGGLLSYNEQFF. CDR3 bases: TGTGCCACCAGCATTTACAGCGGGGGGCTCCTCTCCTACAATGAGCAGTTCTTC.

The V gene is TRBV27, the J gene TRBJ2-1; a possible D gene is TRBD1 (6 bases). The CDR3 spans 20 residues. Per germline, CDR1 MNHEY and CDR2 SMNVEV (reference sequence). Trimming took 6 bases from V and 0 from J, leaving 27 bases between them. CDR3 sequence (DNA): TGTGCCAGCAGGAGGGTGACAGGTCCCAACCCCCTGAGCTCCTACAATGAGCAGTTCTTC. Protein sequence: CASRRVTGPNPLSSYNEQFF.

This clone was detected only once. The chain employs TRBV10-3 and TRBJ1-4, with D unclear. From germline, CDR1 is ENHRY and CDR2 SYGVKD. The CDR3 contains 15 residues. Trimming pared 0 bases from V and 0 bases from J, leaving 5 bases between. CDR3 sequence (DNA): TGTGCCATCAGTGAGTCGAGGTCAACTAATGAAAAACTGTTTTTT. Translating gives CAISESRSTNEKLFF.

CDR3 bases: TGTGCCAGCAGCTCCCGAGACCCTGGGGTCACTGAAGCTTTCTTT. Translating it yields CASSSRDPGVTEAFF. The chain carries TRBV7-8 and TRBJ1-1; unclear D gene. The length of the CDR3 is 15 residues. Trimming took off 4 bases at V and 4 bases at J, with 16 bases between the two ends. From germline, CDR1 is SGHVS and CDR2 FQNEAQ.